The 19 T cell receptor beta chains reported below all come from one sample, sequenced in a study of OX40 agonist ivuxolimab in advanced cancers. Libraries were made using the immunoSEQ multiplex PCR assay. The table comes from immuneACCESS by way of TCRdb, which keeps in-frame sequences with V and J called. Part of the clones is missing from these tables; in studies checked, under half for an unresolved V gene and the rest for unknown reasons. In all, the sample holds about 82,000 clones, and about 85% of those were seen once. 0.2% to 0.25% of the sample is in the top ten clones. This sample comprised CD4+ or CD8+ T cells sorted from blood, obtained in a trial of the OX40 agonist ivuxolimab. These TCRs come from an adult with an advanced solid tumor such as melanoma, head and neck, liver or kidney cancer.

This sequence joins TRBV4-1 and TRBJ2-2; 8 bases fit TRBD2. With 4 bases clipped from V and 0 bases from J, the junction kept 1 base outside the gene matches. This CDR3 comprises 15 residues. Germline CDR1 and CDR2: MGHRA and YSYEKL. CDR3: CASSPLAANTGELFF. The DNA for the CDR3 is TGCGCCAGCAGCCCACTAGCGGCGAACACCGGGGAGCTGTTTTTT.

The gene calls are TRBV7-2 and TRBJ2-3; D is possibly TRBD2 (6 bases). CDR1 is SGHTA and CDR2 is FQGNSA in the germline V gene. Trimming cost V 5 bases and J 3 bases, with 15 bases left between them. The CDR3 consists of 15 residues. The chain's CDR3 is CASSSSIRGTDTQYF. CDR3 DNA sequence: TGTGCCAGCAGCAGTTCGATACGGGGGACAGATACGCAGTATTTT.

The V and J genes are TRBV19 and TRBJ1-1, with D possibly matching TRBD1 (6 bases). The germline V gene encodes CDR1 LNHDA and CDR2 SQIVND (reference sequence). Trimming removed 5 bases at V and 2 bases at J, with 12 bases between. This CDR3 is 14 amino acids long. The CDR3 bases are TGTGCCAGTAGTCCAGACAGGATTAACACTGAAGCTTTCTTT. This translates into CASSPDRINTEAFF.

The CDR3 loop reads CASSLTGINEKLFF. The CDR3 nucleotides are TGCGCCAGCAGCTTGACAGGGATCAATGAAAAACTGTTTTTT. The chain couples TRBV5-1 to TRBJ1-4, with D possibly matching TRBD1 (6 bases). The germline V and J ends were trimmed by 1 base and 5 bases, with 9 bases remaining between them. The germline CDR1 and CDR2 sequences are SGHRS and YFSETQ. This CDR3 region has 14 residues.

This chain connects TRBV5-1 to TRBJ2-1, with no clear D. Looked up from germline, CDR1 is SGHRS and CDR2 is YFSETQ. This CDR3 is built from 13 residues. Trimming took 1 base from V and 10 from J, leaving 12 bases between them. The CDR3 here is CASSLTDPREQFF. In nucleotides, the CDR3 is TGCGCCAGCAGCTTGACGGACCCCAGGGAGCAGTTCTTC.

V is TRBV19 and J is TRBJ2-5; D is ambiguous. V was shortened by 6 bases and J by 5 bases, with 13 bases between the two germline ends. Germline V lookup: CDR1 LNHDA, CDR2 SQIVND (reference sequence). CDR3 length: 13 amino acids. For the CDR3, the DNA is TGTGCCAGTAGGCCAGACCATGGCGAGACCCAGTACTTC. It specifies CASRPDHGETQYF. The entire variable domain, with the rest obtained from reference TRBV19 and TRBJ2-5, is as follows: DGGITQSPKYLFRKEGQNVTLSCEQNLNHDAMYWYRQDPGQGLRLIYYSQIVNDFQKGDIAEGYSVSREKKESFPLTVTSAQKNPTAFYLCASRPDHGETQYFGPGTRLLVL.

This chain uses TRBV5-1 with TRBJ1-2; 8 bases match TRBD1. The CDR3 is 16 amino acids. CDR1 and CDR2 (germline): SGHRS, YFSETQ. Trimming took 4 bases from V and 6 from J; bases not matched to a gene: 14. CDR3: CASSLTTDRGLDGYTF. The CDR3 DNA is TGCGCCAGCAGCCTCACAACTGACAGGGGCCTAGATGGCTACACCTTC.

V gene TRBV4-1 combines with J gene TRBJ2-5, with 16 nucleotides matching TRBD2. The CDR3 length is 18 residues. J lost 4 bases, V lost 1 base, and 6 bases had no gene match. Germline-derived CDR1 and CDR2 are MGHRA and YSYEKL. CDR3 residues: CASSQAGTSGGAGETQYF. The CDR3 DNA reads as TGCGCCAGCAGCCAAGCAGGGACTAGCGGGGGGGCAGGAGAGACCCAGTACTTC.

The J gene is TRBJ1-4, the V gene TRBV4-1; D gene ambiguous. This CDR3 spans 13 amino acids. Trimming pared 1 base from V and 11 bases from J, leaving 11 bases between. Germline CDR1 is MGHRA and CDR2 is YSYEKL. CDR3 sequence (DNA): TGCGCCAGCAGCCAAGCAATGGCGGGGAAACTGTTTTTT. Its protein product is CASSQAMAGKLFF.

This chain uses TRBV28 with TRBJ2-7, with D possibly TRBD1 on 7 matching bases. This CDR3 comprises 17 residues. Germline CDR1 and CDR2: MDHEN and SYDVKM. Trimming took 7 bases from V and 5 from J, leaving 27 bases between them. The CDR3: CASTLNLGGGARNEQYF. The CDR3 nucleotides read TGTGCCAGCACCCTCAATCTCGGAGGGGGCGCGCGAAACGAGCAGTACTTC.

The chain has TRBV28 and TRBJ2-1; 7 bases line up with TRBD2. This CDR3 is built from 16 residues. Germline trimming cut 6 bases from V and 7 bases from J; bases unmatched to any gene: 15. Germline CDR1 MDHEN, CDR2 SYDVKM. The CDR3 is CASRGGYQDWVNEQFF. CDR3 sequence (DNA): TGTGCCAGCAGGGGAGGGTACCAGGACTGGGTGAATGAGCAGTTCTTC.

The chain links TRBV19 to TRBJ2-5; perhaps D is TRBD1 or TRBD2 (5 bases each). The CDR3 has 13 residues. CDR1 LNHDA and CDR2 SQIVND come from the germline V gene (reference sequence). V was cut by 10 bases and J by 2 bases, with 14 bases left in between. This chain's CDR3 is CATSGTEQETQYF. Here the CDR3 DNA reads TGTGCCACCTCCGGGACGGAGCAAGAGACCCAGTACTTC.

The chain is built from TRBV5-1 and TRBJ1-4; 10 bases line up with TRBD1. This CDR3 has 15 residues. Per the germline V gene, CDR1 is SGHRS and CDR2 is YFSETQ. With 4 bases clipped from V and 8 bases from J, the junction kept 8 bases outside the gene matches. The CDR3, as DNA: TGCGCCAGCAGCCCTTTCGGACAGGGGGACGAAAAACTGTTTTTT. It codes for CASSPFGQGDEKLFF.

The CDR3, as DNA: TGCGCCAGCAGCCCGAACGGGGGTTACACAGATACGCAGTATTTT. Its protein product is CASSPNGGYTDTQYF. The chain combines TRBV5-1 with TRBJ2-3, with D perhaps TRBD2 (6 bases). Germline CDR1 and CDR2: SGHRS and YFSETQ. The CDR3 has 15 residues. Trimming left V 4 bases short and J 2 bases short, with 14 bases between.

The chain couples TRBV7-8 to TRBJ1-2, with TRBD1 as a possible D gene (5 bases). V was clipped by 5 bases and J by 8 bases, with 21 bases between them. The CDR3 loop spans 15 amino acids. CDR1 is SGHVS, CDR2 FQNEAQ, per germline. The CDR3 bases are TGTGCCAGCAGCATCTCACCCCACGGGGACGTCGGCTACACCTTC. It yields the protein CASSISPHGDVGYTF.

This chain connects TRBV29-1 to TRBJ2-2; D ambiguous. The CDR3 has 15 amino acids. The germline V gene encodes CDR1 SQVTM and CDR2 ANQGSEA. V shed 7 bases and J shed 1 base, with 16 bases lying between them. In nucleotides, the CDR3 is TGCAGCGCCGCAGGCCTGCTCGAGAACACCGGGGAGCTGTTTTTT. Encoded protein: CSAAGLLENTGELFF.

The genes are TRBV11-2 and TRBJ2-2, with a possible D match to TRBD1 (6 bases). CDR1 is SGHAT and CDR2 is FQNNGV in the germline V gene. Trimming cost V 7 bases and J 6 bases, with 15 bases left between them. The CDR3 is 14 amino acids. Here the CDR3 reads CASTPRGPPGELFF. Here the CDR3 DNA reads TGTGCCAGCACGCCCAGGGGACCACCCGGGGAGCTGTTTTTT. The variable domain in full, with the rest retrieved from reference TRBV11-2 and TRBJ2-2, is EAGVAQSPRYKIIEKRQSVAFWCNPISGHATLYWYQQILGQGPKLLIQFQNNGVVDDSQLPKDRFSAERLKGVDSTLKIQPAKLEDSAVYLCASTPRGPPGELFFGEGSRLTVL.

V gene TRBV4-1 combines with J gene TRBJ2-6; D is perhaps TRBD2 (5 bases). V was pared by 3 bases and J by 0 bases, with 12 bases between. This CDR3 contains 17 residues. Germline CDR1 is MGHRA and CDR2 is YSYEKL. In DNA form, the CDR3 reads TGCGCCAGCAGCCACCATGGACTTGTCTCTGGGGCCAACGTCCTGACTTTC. Amino acids: CASSHHGLVSGANVLTF.

The chain is built from TRBV7-9 and TRBJ1-3; D perhaps matches TRBD1 (6 bases). The germline CDR1 and CDR2 sequences are SEHNR and FQNEAQ (reference sequence). Trimming removed 6 bases from V and 2 bases from J, with 8 bases in between. This CDR3 has 13 residues. CDR3 loop: CASSAGAGNTIYF. CDR3 nucleotides: TGTGCCAGCAGTGCAGGGGCTGGAAACACCATATATTTT. Full variable domain (outside the CDR3, taken from reference TRBV7-9 and TRBJ1-3): DTGVSQNPRHKITKRGQNVTFRCDPISEHNRLYWYRQTLGQGPEFLTYFQNEAQLEKSRLLSDRFSAERPKGSFSTLEIQRTEQGDSAMYLCASSAGAGNTIYFGEGSWLTVV.